This T cell receptor (beta chain) derives from a study of type 1 and type 2 diabetes patients. This clonotype was picked up one time. This CDR3 contains 13 residues. The ends lost 10 bases at V and 8 bases at J; junction bases unmatched: 8. The germline CDR1 and CDR2 sequences are MDHEN and SYDVKM. Amplification started from genomic DNA. A primer set of 30 forward and 13 reverse primers amplified the CDR3. TCRdb redid the calling of the multiplex PCR reads with MiXCR, one entry per CDR3 protein. The sample holds about 290,000 distinct CDR3 sequences; around 47% are singletons and the top ten take approximately 15%. Peripheral blood, 9 to 10 milliliters per participant, was collected.

Sample: peripheral blood mononuclear cells (PBMCs). The receptor was isolated from a man younger than 35 with type 2 diabetes. V is TRBV28 and J is TRBJ1-4; 9 bases agree with TRBD1. The chain's CDR3 is CATNDRGGEKLFF. For the CDR3, the DNA is TGTGCCACCAACGACAGGGGGGGAGAAAAACTGTTTTTT. Supplemented by reference TRBV28 and TRBJ1-4, the full variable domain reads DVKVTQSSRYLVKRTGEKVFLECVQDMDHENMFWYRQDPGLGLRLIYFSYDVKMKEKGDIPEGYSVSREKKERFSLILESASTNQTSMYLCATNDRGGEKLFFGSGTQLSVL.